This TCR beta chain was captured by sequencing in a study of OX40 agonist ivuxolimab in advanced cancers. On the study more broadly: Of mixed ages from about 23 to 90 and averaging roughly 60 years, the group was roughly 83% male. Findings of the study overall: Among the nonresponders, some also had low normalized T-cell clonal expansion. Partial responders treated at 0.1-3.0 mg/kg exhibited clonal expansion among the lowest measured.

The CDR3 totals 15 residues. The trim removed 6 bases at V and 0 bases at J, leaving 5 bases unmatched. CDR1 and CDR2 from the germline V gene are MNHNY and SVGAGI (reference sequence). A remark on this clone: Its target is not known.

Clones were sequenced by immunoSEQ multiplex PCR, and TCRdb holds only the in-frame ones, with some missing. The sample yields tens of thousands of clones, 87% seen once. Collection of blood occurred at baseline, at cycle 4 day 1, and at cycle 7 day 1. This sample comprised CD4+ or CD8+ T cells sorted from blood, obtained in a trial of the OX40 agonist ivuxolimab. The source is an adult with an advanced solid tumor such as melanoma, head and neck, liver or kidney cancer. V usage is TRBV6-6 and J usage is TRBJ1-3, with 7 bases aligning to TRBD1. The CDR3 reads CASSLTGLSGNTIYF. Written as DNA, the CDR3 is TGTGCCAGCAGCCTGACAGGGCTCTCTGGAAACACCATATATTTT.